These 2 T cell receptor beta chains share one sample of origin, sequenced in a study of blood T cell repertoires in COVID-19. Libraries were prepared by immunoSEQ multiplex PCR; TCRdb keeps only in-frame clonotypes and omits some of them. The sample lists about 160,000 clones; about four fifths were seen once. The sample was peripheral blood. Receptor source: a woman at least 80 years old with acute or convalescent COVID-19.

This clone was detected a few times. The J gene is TRBJ1-4, the V gene TRBV27, with D perhaps TRBD1 (6 bases). The CDR3 sequence is 14 residues long. Germline V gene data show CDR1 as MNHEY and CDR2 as SMNVEV (reference sequence). V lost 3 bases, J lost 7 bases, and 12 bases lay in between. This CDR3 is CASSFQGFGEKLFF. The CDR3 coding sequence is TGTGCCAGCAGTTTTCAGGGGTTCGGTGAAAAACTGTTTTTT. The whole variable domain, filled in from reference TRBV27 and TRBJ1-4, reads EAQVTQNPRYLITVTGKKLTVTCSQNMNHEYMSWYRQDPGLGLRQIYYSMNVEVTDKGDVPEGYKVSRKEKRNFPLILESPSPNQTSLYFCASSFQGFGEKLFFGSGTQLSVL.

This rearrangement joins TRBV6-5 to TRBJ1-2, with 11 positions matching TRBD1. V gave up 5 bases and J gave up 7 bases; unmatched junction bases: 6. Germline V gene sequence: CDR1 MNHEY, CDR2 SVGAGI. This CDR3 region has 14 residues. CDR3 nucleotides: TGTGCCAGCAGTCCGGACAGGGGGCTAGGTGGCTACACCTTC. Translated, it gives CASSPDRGLGGYTF.